This TCR beta chain was profiled in a study of blood T cell repertoires in COVID-19. Study-wide context: The United States, Italy and Spain were the sources of the acute and convalescent COVID-19 samples. PBMCs, B-cell-depleted T cells, or T cells provided the cDNA or gDNA that made up the material.

Germline trimming cut 5 bases from V and 11 bases from J; bases unmatched to any gene: 11. From germline, CDR1 is SGHNT and CDR2 YENEEA. The CDR3 runs to 14 residues. How the authors handled the data: From reference gene primer amplification, estimates of nucleated cell counts were derived. Assay: immunoSEQ multiplex PCR; the TCRdb copy retains only in-frame clones and omits some. That table is the source of V, J and clone size, and D and trimming were worked out from the DNA. The repertoire holds under 200,000 clones, with around 77% as singletons. The rearrangement joins TRBV11-3 to TRBJ1-1; 10 positions agree with TRBD1. This receptor was obtained from a man between 65 and 80 years old with active or convalescent COVID-19. Sequencing was performed on peripheral blood. CDR3 amino acids: CASSPGGTGVQAFF. In DNA form, the CDR3 reads TGTGCCAGCAGCCCAGGCGGGACAGGGGTTCAGGCTTTCTTT.